These 12 T cell receptor beta chains came from one sample sequenced in a study of cytomegalovirus exposure and HLA in healthy donors. PCR used 60 Vbeta primers and 13 Jbeta primers. TCRdb keeps only in-frame clones here, not all; method: immunoSEQ multiplex PCR. The table includes approximately 220,000 clones, 76% detected once. The source material was PBMCs. Every receptor here comes from a man between 18 and 35 years old in good health and CMV-seronegative.

The rearrangement uses TRBV6-5 and TRBJ2-2; weak D call: TRBD2 (6 bases). V gave up 6 bases and J gave up 5 bases, with 16 bases separating them. The CDR3 sequence is 15 residues long. Germline V gene sequence: CDR1 MNHEY, CDR2 SVGAGI. The CDR3 bases are TGTGCCAGCAGGACGCGGGACGATGGAACCGGGGAGCTGTTTTTT. Residues: CASRTRDDGTGELFF.

This clone was recorded once. The chain is built from TRBV10-3 and TRBJ1-2; TRBD1 agrees at 7 bases. This CDR3 spans 15 amino acids. Germline CDR1 reads ENHRY; CDR2 reads SYGVKD. J was trimmed by 8 bases and V by 5 bases; bases with no gene match: 14. The CDR3 coding sequence is TGTGCCATCAGTCAGAAGGGGGACAGCGCTTGGGGCTACACCTTC. Protein product: CAISQKGDSAWGYTF.

This clone turned up a few times. This CDR3 reads CASSLTGTSGRIGEQFF. The DNA for the CDR3 is TGCGCCAGCAGCCTTACCGGGACTAGCGGGAGGATAGGGGAGCAGTTCTTC. This rearrangement joins TRBV4-1 to TRBJ2-1; 15 bases match TRBD2. Germline-derived CDR1 and CDR2 are MGHRA and YSYEKL. V was pared by 4 bases and J by 10 bases, with 11 bases of the junction left unmatched. The CDR3 is made up of 17 amino acids.

This chain connects TRBV28 to TRBJ2-2, with 7 bases identical to TRBD2. The junction had 5 bases not matched to a gene; V was cut back by 3 bases and J by 4 bases. CDR1 is MDHEN, CDR2 SYDVKM, per germline. The CDR3 sequence is 15 residues long. Here the CDR3 reads CASSLGGEGTGELFF. CDR3 DNA: TGTGCCAGCAGTTTGGGGGGGGAGGGCACCGGGGAGCTGTTTTTT.

CDR3 nucleotide sequence: TGTGCCAGCAGTCAGGCACCCTACGAGCAGTACTTC. Translated: CASSQAPYEQYF. The chain joins TRBV2 to TRBJ2-7; no firm D call. The V gene lost 5 bases and the J gene lost 2 bases, with 7 bases spanning the gap. Germline loops: CDR1 SNHLY, CDR2 FYNNEI. This CDR3 comprises 12 residues.

The chain links TRBV27 to TRBJ1-5; maybe TRBD1 (5 bases). The CDR3 has 14 residues. Per germline, CDR1 MNHEY and CDR2 SMNVEV (reference sequence). The V gene lost 8 bases and the J gene lost 7 bases, with 18 bases spanning the gap. The CDR3 region has the DNA TGTGCCAGCGGGGGGGATCGCGTGTACCAGCCCCAGCATTTT. This encodes CASGGDRVYQPQHF.

CDR3 nucleotide sequence: TGTGCCAGCAGCCAGGAGCCTCTCGGGACTGAAGCTTTCTTT. It yields the protein CASSQEPLGTEAFF. The V and J genes are TRBV4-2 and TRBJ1-1; D remains unclear. Germline V gene data show CDR1 as LGHNA and CDR2 as YNFKEQ. Between the trimmed V and J ends, which lost 3 bases and 5 bases, there was a span of 13 bases. The CDR3 has 14 amino acids.

CDR3 sequence reads: CAWSGLAGPSYEQYF. As DNA, the CDR3 is TGTGCCTGGTCTGGCCTCGCTGGTCCCTCCTACGAGCAGTACTTC. This sequence joins TRBV30 and TRBJ2-7; D ambiguous. The V gene lost 5 bases and the J gene lost 0 bases, with 17 bases spanning the gap. CDR3 length equals 15 residues. Germline CDR1 GTSNPN, CDR2 SVGIG (reference sequence).

V usage is TRBV7-8 and J usage is TRBJ1-1; no firm D call. Germline V CDR1 and CDR2: SGHVS, FQNEAQ. V was shortened by 8 bases and J by 1 base, with 11 bases between the two germline ends. This CDR3 comprises 13 residues. DNA of the CDR3: TGTGCCAGCGGTCGCGCGCCGAACACTGAAGCTTTCTTT. As protein: CASGRAPNTEAFF.

This rearrangement joins TRBV6-1 to TRBJ2-7, with D perhaps TRBD1 (6 bases). Germline loops: CDR1 MNHNS, CDR2 SASEGT. This CDR3 has 13 amino acids. Trimming took off 6 bases at V and 1 base at J, with 10 bases between the two ends. The DNA for the CDR3 is TGTGCCAGCAGCTTGACAGGTTCCTACGAGCAGTACTTC. This sequence encodes CASSLTGSYEQYF.

This clone was counted once. CDR3 nucleotide sequence: TGTGCCAGTATTGGGCACACCTTC. This gives the protein CASIGHTF. The chain couples TRBV2 to TRBJ1-2; D is unresolved. This CDR3 region has 8 residues. Germline CDR1 reads SNHLY; CDR2 reads FYNNEI. V gave up 9 bases and J gave up 12 bases, with 8 bases separating them.

Points on this clone: One end of the junction is discordant with germline, which a read error may explain. The V and J genes are TRBV7-9 and TRBJ2-1, with D perhaps matching TRBD1 (6 bases). Germline CDR1 and CDR2: SEHNR and FQNEAQ (reference sequence). The CDR3 totals 13 residues. CDR3 nucleotides: TGTTCCAGCAGCTTAGGACAGAACAATGAGCAGTTCTTC. This codes for CSSSLGQNNEQFF. The variable domain in full, with the rest retrieved from reference TRBV7-9 and TRBJ2-1, is DTGVSQNPRHKITKRGQNVTFRCDPISEHNRLYWYRQTLGQGPEFLTYFQNEAQLEKSRLLSDRFSAERPKGSFSTLEIQRTEQGDSAMYLCSSSLGQNNEQFFGPGTRLTVL.